The sequence of this TCR beta chain was determined in a study of T cell responses to AZD1222 COVID-19 vaccine. Libraries were prepared by immunoSEQ multiplex PCR; TCRdb keeps only in-frame clonotypes and omits some of them. The table shows some 150,000 clones, with over 75% occurring only once. In germline, CDR1 is SGHNT, CDR2 YENEEA. The CDR3 has 17 residues. The V gene end was trimmed by 1 base and the J gene end by 0 bases; junction bases not matched to a gene: 4. The clonotype comes from an adult in good health. The sample here was peripheral blood, taken on day 0 of AZD1222 vaccination. The gene calls are TRBV11-3 and TRBJ2-2, with 8 bases matching TRBD2. CDR3 coding DNA: TGTGCCAGCAGCTTAGCGGGAGGGACACCGAACACCGGGGAGCTGTTTTTT. Translation gives CASSLAGGTPNTGELFF.